This entry lists 10 T cell receptor beta chains sequenced from one sample in a study of identical twins. TCRdb processed the 5' RACE reads anew with MiXCR; each CDR3 protein has one entry. The repertoire has 500,000 to 550,000 distinct CDR3 sequences, about 20% of them found once; the top ten carry about 0.5%. The same sample was also studied in work on yellow fever vaccine responses in identical twins.

Sequencing was performed on CD4+ T cells sorted from blood. These receptors came from a woman younger than 35 in good health.

The rearrangement links TRBV9 to TRBJ2-7; TRBD1 is a possible D gene (5 bases). In germline, CDR1 is SGDLS, CDR2 YYNGEE. V lost 1 base and J lost 3, with 14 bases in between. The length of the CDR3 is 15 residues. CDR3 protein: CASSVSSTDLYEQYF. CDR3 DNA sequence: TGTGCCAGCAGCGTATCTTCGACAGACCTCTACGAGCAGTACTTC.

V usage is TRBV6-1 and J usage is TRBJ2-7; TRBD1 might be the D (6 bases). The germline V and J ends were trimmed by 5 bases and 1 base, with 15 bases remaining between them. Germline lookup yields CDR1 MNHNS and CDR2 SASEGT. The CDR3 sequence is 15 residues long. The CDR3 DNA reads TGTGCCAGCAGTCCAGGGGCGATTAATTCCTACGAGCAGTACTTC. This gives the protein CASSPGAINSYEQYF.

The gene calls are TRBV3-1 and TRBJ1-1; maybe TRBD1 (5 bases). Germline CDR1 reads LGHDT; CDR2 reads YNNKEL (reference sequence). The CDR3 extends over 13 amino acids. V lost 6 bases and J lost 5, with 13 bases in between. CDR3 sequence reads: CASRGGGETEAFF. As DNA, the CDR3 is TGTGCCAGCAGAGGCGGGGGGGAGACTGAAGCTTTCTTT.

In its sample, this clonotype was seen a few times. The CDR3 reads CASSSWDSRTQYF. DNA for the CDR3: TGCGCCAGCAGCTCTTGGGACAGCAGGACCCAGTACTTC. V and J are TRBV5-1 and TRBJ2-5; 7 bases match TRBD1. After removal of 3 bases from V and 7 bases from J, the junction contained 6 bases not matched to a gene. The CDR3 has 13 amino acids. The V gene's germline CDR1 is SGHRS and CDR2 YFSETQ. The full variable domain, its missing parts supplied by reference TRBV5-1 and TRBJ2-5, is KAGVTQTPRYLIKTRGQQVTLSCSPISGHRSVSWYQQTPGQGLQFLFEYFSETQRNKGNFPGRFSGRQFSNSRSEMNVSTLELGDSALYLCASSSWDSRTQYFGPGTRLLVL.

This clonotype was detected a few times. The genes are TRBV6-2 or TRBV6-3 and TRBJ1-1; D possibly corresponds to TRBD1 (6 bases). This CDR3 has 13 residues. Germline lookup yields CDR1 MNHEY and CDR2 SVGEGT. Trimming removed 3 bases from V and 7 bases from J, with 12 bases in between. CDR3 loop: CASSYTGRGEAFF. CDR3 nucleotides: TGTGCCAGCAGTTATACAGGGCGCGGTGAAGCTTTCTTT.

This clonotype was counted between two and nine times. The J gene is TRBJ1-5, the V gene TRBV2; the D is unclear. The V gene lost 6 bases and the J gene lost 2 bases, with 8 bases spanning the gap. The CDR3 consists of 13 residues. CDR1 is SNHLY and CDR2 is FYNNEI in the germline V gene. The CDR3 sequence: CASRREGNQPQHF. The DNA for the CDR3 is TGTGCCAGCAGAAGGGAGGGCAATCAGCCCCAGCATTTT.

This clonotype occurred a few times. The genes are TRBV20-1 and TRBJ2-7, with D maybe TRBD2 (6 bases). The CDR3 sequence is 14 residues long. V was clipped by 2 bases and J by 5 bases, with 16 bases between them. CDR1 is DFQATT and CDR2 is SNEGSKA in the germline V gene (reference sequence). CDR3 in DNA: TGCAGTGCTAGATCCCCGGACCGCGGGGACGAGCAGTACGTC. Translation: CSARSPDRGDEQYV.

This chain joins TRBV6-5 and TRBJ2-5; TRBD2 is a possible D gene (7 bases). V lost 1 base and J 5 bases, leaving 8 bases between the germline ends. Germline CDR1 reads MNHEY; CDR2 reads SVGAGI. The CDR3 runs to 13 residues. The CDR3, as DNA: TGTGCCAGCAGTTACTGGGGGGGCGAGACCCAGTACTTC. Translation gives CASSYWGGETQYF.

This chain links TRBV5-6 with TRBJ1-5, with 9 bases matching TRBD1. Trimming cost V 4 bases and J 6 bases; bases outside gene matches: 14. Germline CDR1 and CDR2: SGHDT and YYEEEE. CDR3 size: 17 residues. The CDR3 protein is CASSRGQGIFSGQPQHF. As DNA, the CDR3 is TGTGCCAGCAGCCGTGGACAGGGGATATTTTCTGGTCAGCCCCAGCATTTT.

This clonotype was seen a handful of times. The chain has TRBV20-1 and TRBJ2-3, with D perhaps TRBD2 (6 bases). CDR3 length: 16 residues. Germline V CDR1 and CDR2: DFQATT, SNEGSKA (reference sequence). The V end lost 6 bases, the J end lost 4 bases, and 23 bases lay between the germline ends. The CDR3, as DNA: TGCAGTGCCGAAGGACGGGAGATATCCTATGCAGATACGCAGTATTTT. Encoded protein: CSAEGREISYADTQYF.